Shown below are 2 T cell receptor beta chains from a single sample sequenced in a study of regulatory T cells in long-lasting Graves disease. To make TCR beta libraries, researchers used iRepertoire HTBI primers and Arm-PCR of CDR3 regions. A single record per CDR3 protein comes from TCRdb applying MiXCR to the multiplex PCR reads. The table includes a few hundred thousand distinct CDR3 sequences, around a sixth detected once. Noted time point: newly diagnosed GD, antithyroid drugs for less than 3 months. The TCR library used RNA extracted from PBMCs. These records were also assigned to another study, of T cells in Graves' hyperthyroidism and ophthalmopathy.

The sequences come from peripheral blood mononuclear cells (PBMCs), collected at new diagnosis, from a patient treated with antithyroid drugs. The receptor source for this set is a woman aged 25 to 45 with Graves disease.

This clonotype was seen ten or more times. J is TRBJ2-5 and V is TRBV27, with TRBD1 matching over 10 bases. Germline CDR1 and CDR2: MNHEY and SMNVEV (reference sequence). The J segment lost 7 bases and the V segment lost 6 bases, leaving 5 bases of the junction unmatched. This CDR3 has 13 residues. The CDR3 coding sequence is TGTGCCAGCAGGACAGGGGGCTCTGGGACCCAGTACTTC. Translating gives CASRTGGSGTQYF.

This clonotype has only a few counts. This rearrangement joins TRBV5-1 to TRBJ1-6; D is uncertain. V lost 2 bases, J lost 2 bases, and 11 bases lay in between. Germline V CDR1 and CDR2: SGHRS, YFSETQ. This CDR3 contains 16 residues. DNA for the CDR3: TGCGCCAGCAGCTTAGAGGGCGCGGCCTATAATTCACCCCTCCACTTT. Translating gives CASSLEGAAYNSPLHF. Combining the CDR3 with reference TRBV5-1 and TRBJ1-6 gives the whole variable domain KAGVTQTPRYLIKTRGQQVTLSCSPISGHRSVSWYQQTPGQGLQFLFEYFSETQRNKGNFPGRFSGRQFSNSRSEMNVSTLELGDSALYLCASSLEGAAYNSPLHFGNGTRLTVT.